The text below deals with one T cell receptor (beta chain). This clonotype was recorded many times. Its cognate antigen has yet to be identified. Base qualities are not recorded, but no much larger clone differs from it by a single base. The library was generated by PCR. Sequencing took place on an Illumina HiSeq 2500. To normalize quantification of the TCRbeta repertoire, the TCR libraries were built with molecular barcoding that relied on unique molecular identifiers. The raw public data were reprocessed by TCRdb itself: fastp quality trimming at Q25, MiXCR clonotype calling, in-frame beta chains only. Here each entry gathers all rows of one CDR3 protein and keeps the most common genes and DNA. In all, the sample holds about 830,000 distinct CDR3 sequences, and under 20% of those were seen once. The top ten hold around 5.3% of the sample. V loses 3 bases, J loses 0 bases, and the germline ends lie 9 bases apart. Taken from cysteine to phenylalanine, the CDR3 has 14 residues. Left in the record is the CDR3 DNA by itself, 42 bases read in frame from the first base.

These data are taken from a study of T-cell reconstitution after alpha-beta-depleted transplantation in children (TCRdb year 2016). The study in broad terms: T-cell immune reconstitution after TCRalphabeta/CD19-depleted allogeneic hematopoietic cell transplantation in children was quantitatively tracked in the study by means of TCR repertoire profiling. Study-wide conclusions, independent of this receptor: Over the following months the frequencies of hyperexpanded clones went down, and after one year T-cell counts and TCRbeta diversity were mostly credited to newly produced T cells. About two months after transplant, the apparently early recovery of alphabetaT-cell counts reportedly depended on just several hundred clones that had expanded rapidly and came from non-depleted graft cells. In some patients, the high TCRbeta diversity seen at day 60 was put down to recipient T cells and intrathymic progenitors that had survived conditioning.

This specimen's treatment or condition label, interpreted: allogeneic hematopoietic cell transplantation with graft depleted of TCRalphabeta T cells and CD19 B cells. TCRalphabeta/CD19-depleted allogeneic hematopoietic cell grafts were given to the transplant recipients, all of whom were children. This material consisted of PBMCs, mostly from graft donor cells, taken 360 days after TCRalphabeta/CD19-depleted stem cell transplant. The receptor was isolated from a male patient younger than 18 who had a stem cell transplant for acute lymphoblastic leukemia, so the T cells may come from the graft donor. In this chain, TRBV12-3 or TRBV12-4 is recombined with TRBJ2-7; no confident D gene assignment can be made. The CDR3 amino acid sequence is: CASSFSDSSYEQYF. The DNA sequence follows: TGTGCCAGCAGTTTCAGCGATAGCTCCTACGAGCAGTACTTC.